The clone carrying this TCR beta chain was seen a few times. Its antigen is not identified. The CDR3 runs 15 residues. V was pared by 1 base and J by 6 bases, with 8 bases of the junction left unmatched. Germline V CDR1 and CDR2: MGHRA, YSYEKL. This entry comes from a study of cytomegalovirus exposure and HLA in healthy donors. Broader study findings: Later work associated around 18,000 TCR beta sequences with HLA alleles at 0.05 false discovery rate. What was likely a sequencing artifact was a cluster of highly shared sequence variants. Over 150 TCR beta chains were listed as cytomegalovirus-associated. In an earlier analysis, about 87% or about 30%: the productive usage of most TCR beta V segments.

Amplification used 60 Vbeta primers and 13 Jbeta primers. Generated by immunoSEQ multiplex PCR, the TCRdb table keeps only in-frame clones and is missing some. This repertoire shows 45,000 to 60,000 clones, roughly 75% found once; its top ten account for 8.1%. This sequence originates from a man under 40 in good health and CMV-seropositive. Sequenced material: PBMCs. The gene calls are TRBV4-1 and TRBJ1-2, with 7 bases identical to TRBD1. This CDR3 reads CASSQGTGMYDGYTF. For the CDR3, the DNA is TGCGCCAGCAGCCAAGGGACAGGAATGTACGATGGCTACACCTTC.